The 25 T cell receptor beta chains in this list originate from one sample, sequenced in a study of Graves' ophthalmopathy and Graves' hyperthyroidism. From RNA, the CDR3 regions of TCR beta chains were amplified and sequenced. HTBI primers served in a first-round RT-PCR, which a second-round multiplex PCR followed. TCRdb redid the calling of the multiplex PCR reads with MiXCR, one entry per CDR3 protein. This repertoire shows almost 400,000 distinct CDR3 sequences, about 17% found once; its top ten account for roughly 1.6%. Sequencing was done on a sample of peripheral blood. Receptors originate from a woman aged 18-29 years with Graves' ophthalmopathy.

This clonotype was detected ten times or more. The gene calls are TRBV28 and TRBJ2-2; the match to TRBD1 covers 8 bases. The V and J ends lost 0 bases and 1 base, in that order; junction bases with no gene match: 1. CDR3 length: 16 amino acids. CDR1 is MDHEN and CDR2 is SYDVKM in the germline V gene. The CDR3 loop is CASSLWTGENTGELFF. CDR3 DNA: TGTGCCAGCAGTTTATGGACAGGGGAGAACACCGGGGAGCTGTTTTTT.

This clonotype was observed many times. The V and J genes are TRBV12-3 or TRBV12-4 and TRBJ1-2, with D possibly matching TRBD1 (6 bases). Trimming cost V 5 bases and J 4 bases, with 17 bases left between them. This CDR3 spans 15 amino acids. The CDR3 loop is CASSLTGTRGYGYTF. The CDR3 region has the DNA TGTGCCAGCAGTCTTACAGGGACAAGGGGCTATGGCTACACCTTC.

This clonotype was seen ten or more times. The chain uses TRBV5-6 and TRBJ1-2; TRBD1 matches at 8 bases. The trim removed 0 bases at V and 4 bases at J, leaving 5 bases unmatched. This CDR3 region has 15 residues. Germline V gene data show CDR1 as SGHDT and CDR2 as YYEEEE. The CDR3 loop reads CASSLGPGGTYGYTF. CDR3 nucleotide sequence: TGTGCCAGCAGCTTGGGTCCAGGGGGCACCTATGGCTACACCTTC.

This clonotype has only one observation. The chain is built from TRBV9 and TRBJ1-6, with 7 bases fitting TRBD1. This CDR3 spans 14 amino acids. CDR1 and CDR2 from the germline V gene are SGDLS and YYNGEE. V gave up 3 bases and J gave up 10 bases; unmatched junction bases: 7. This CDR3 reads CASSEDRWESPLHF. For the CDR3, the DNA is TGTGCCAGCAGCGAGGACAGGTGGGAGTCACCCCTCCACTTT. Combining the CDR3 with reference TRBV9 and TRBJ1-6 gives the whole variable domain DSGVTQTPKHLITATGQRVTLRCSPRSGDLSVYWYQQSLDQGLQFLIQYYNGEERAKGNILERFSAQQFPDLHSELNLSSLELGDSALYFCASSEDRWESPLHFGNGTRLTVT.

This clonotype was counted ten times or more. The chain employs TRBV28 and TRBJ1-3; no reliable D call. Trimming pared 5 bases from V and 0 bases from J, leaving 8 bases between. CDR1 is MDHEN, CDR2 SYDVKM, per germline. The CDR3 has 14 residues. The CDR3 is CASSAESSGNTIYF. CDR3 bases: TGTGCCAGCAGTGCAGAGAGCTCTGGAAACACCATATATTTT.

This clonotype was seen at least ten times. CDR3 protein: CASMFNQPQHF. The DNA of the CDR3 is TGTGCCAGCATGTTCAATCAGCCCCAGCATTTT. This chain uses TRBV6-5 with TRBJ1-5, with D uncertain. The V end was cut by 7 bases, the J end by 3 bases, with 4 bases between. This CDR3 comprises 11 residues. Germline V lookup: CDR1 MNHEY, CDR2 SVGAGI.

This clonotype was recorded at least ten times. The chain links TRBV5-1 to TRBJ1-1; 7 bases match TRBD1. Germline CDR1 reads SGHRS; CDR2 reads YFSETQ. The CDR3 is 15 residues long. The V gene end was trimmed by 4 bases and the J gene end by 5 bases; junction bases not matched to a gene: 11. CDR3 amino acids: CASSLNRGGKTEAFF. The CDR3 DNA follows: TGCGCCAGCAGCCTTAACAGGGGAGGAAAGACTGAAGCTTTCTTT.

This clonotype was counted a few times. The chain joins TRBV7-2 to TRBJ2-7; tentatively, D is TRBD1 (5 bases). V was trimmed by 3 bases and J by 4 bases, leaving 10 bases between them. The CDR3 runs to 13 residues. Germline V CDR1 and CDR2: SGHTA, FQGNSA. CDR3 region: CASSFRPGYEQYF. The CDR3 region has the DNA TGTGCCAGCAGCTTTAGACCAGGGTACGAGCAGTACTTC.

This clonotype was counted ten times or more. The rearrangement joins TRBV6-2 or TRBV6-3 to TRBJ2-5, with D possibly TRBD2 on 6 matching bases. Germline V CDR1 and CDR2: MNHEY, SVGEGT. Trimming left V 6 bases short and J 4 bases short, with 24 bases between. The CDR3 has 17 residues. The DNA of the CDR3 is TGTGCCAGCAGCTCCTATCCACCGACCTTGGGGGGAGAGACCCAGTACTTC. This sequence encodes CASSSYPPTLGGETQYF.

Ten or more counts support this clonotype. The CDR3 DNA reads as TGTGCCAGCAGCGTAGAGGAGGGCATCTATGGCTACACCTTC. It encodes CASSVEEGIYGYTF. The chain carries TRBV9 and TRBJ1-2; D unresolved. Germline CDR1 SGDLS, CDR2 YYNGEE. The CDR3 has 14 amino acids. V was trimmed by 0 bases and J by 4 bases, leaving 10 bases between them.

The chain carries TRBV12-3 or TRBV12-4 and TRBJ2-5; 9 bases line up with TRBD1. With 5 bases clipped from V and 4 bases from J, the junction kept 8 bases outside the gene matches. The CDR3 contains 15 residues. Here the CDR3 DNA reads TGTGCCAGCAGTCCCGACAGGGGGGGGGGAGAGACCCAGTACTTC. Translated, it gives CASSPDRGGGETQYF.

The table lists this clonotype with many counts. V and J are TRBV5-4 and TRBJ2-7, with D hard to call. The CDR3 consists of 14 residues. Between the trimmed V and J ends, which lost 0 bases and 5 bases, there was a span of 12 bases. From germline, CDR1 is SGHNT and CDR2 YYREEE (reference sequence). CDR3 in DNA: TGTGCCAGCAGCTTGGTGGGGAAAATCCACGAGCAGTACTTC. Protein: CASSLVGKIHEQYF.

This clonotype was observed many times. The chain combines TRBV11-2 with TRBJ2-7, with 10 bases lining up with TRBD2. The V segment lost 0 bases and the J segment 0 bases; nucleotides outside the gene matches: 2. This CDR3 has 16 amino acids. Germline-derived CDR1 and CDR2 are SGHAT and FQNNGV. The CDR3 sequence: CASSLEAGGISYEQYF. The CDR3 coding sequence is TGTGCCAGCAGCTTAGAAGCGGGGGGGATCTCCTACGAGCAGTACTTC. The complete variable domain, with remaining parts taken from reference TRBV11-2 and TRBJ2-7, reads EAGVAQSPRYKIIEKRQSVAFWCNPISGHATLYWYQQILGQGPKLLIQFQNNGVVDDSQLPKDRFSAERLKGVDSTLKIQPAKLEDSAVYLCASSLEAGGISYEQYFGPGTRLTVT.

This clonotype has ten or more counts. The V gene is TRBV7-1, the J gene TRBJ2-3, with TRBD2 matching 7 bases. Being an ORF, TRBV7-1 has a function that is uncertain. V dropped 1 base and J dropped 3; count of bases not matched to a gene: 16. CDR3 size: 19 residues. The CDR3 DNA reads as TGTGCCAGCAGCTCAGGGTTCCATTTCCAGCGGGATGTAACAGATACGCAGTATTTT. It specifies CASSSGFHFQRDVTDTQYF.

There are many counts of this clonotype. CDR3 bases: TGCAGTGCTAGGTGGCAGGGGAAGACCACTGAAGCTTTCTTT. Translated, it gives CSARWQGKTTEAFF. The chain is built from TRBV20-1 and TRBJ1-1; D is perhaps TRBD1 (6 bases). CDR1 is DFQATT and CDR2 is SNEGSKA in the germline V gene (reference sequence). Trimming removed 3 bases from V and 4 bases from J, with 15 bases in between. This CDR3 has 14 amino acids.

The table lists this clonotype with many counts. CDR3 sequence: CASSQDAALRHTEAFF. Here the CDR3 DNA reads TGTGCCAGCAGCCAAGACGCGGCGCTTCGGCACACTGAAGCTTTCTTT. V usage is TRBV3-1 and J usage is TRBJ1-1; D is ambiguous. In germline, CDR1 is LGHDT, CDR2 YNNKEL (reference sequence). CDR3 length: 16 amino acids. Deletions cut 0 bases from V and 3 bases from J, with 14 bases between.

The chain recombines TRBV12-3 or TRBV12-4 with TRBJ2-7, with TRBD1 identical over 7 bases. Unmatched junction bases numbered 4, after V lost 3 bases and J lost 5 bases. The CDR3 totals 13 residues. CDR3 sequence: CASSFIGGHEQYF. As DNA, the CDR3 is TGTGCCAGCAGTTTCATAGGGGGCCACGAGCAGTACTTC.

This chain connects TRBV6-1 to TRBJ1-5, with no clear D. The germline V gene has CDR1 MNHNS and CDR2 SASEGT. The CDR3 totals 13 residues. The V and J ends lost 11 bases and 0 bases respectively, with 11 bases between them. The CDR3: CAGRAFSNQPQHF. The CDR3 bases are TGTGCCGGCCGGGCGTTTAGCAATCAGCCCCAGCATTTT.

The table lists this clonotype with many counts. The V and J genes are TRBV28 and TRBJ2-7; the D gene could be TRBD1 or TRBD2 (5 bases each). This CDR3 has 14 amino acids. Germline lookup yields CDR1 MDHEN and CDR2 SYDVKM. V lost 1 base and J lost 2, with 9 bases in between. As DNA, the CDR3 is TGTGCCAGCAGTTTATTGGGGGTCCCCTACGAGCAGTACTTC. Its translation: CASSLLGVPYEQYF.

This clonotype was recorded at least ten times. The chain uses TRBV28 and TRBJ2-7; D remains ambiguous. V lost 6 bases, J lost 0 bases, and 12 bases lay in between. Germline V lookup: CDR1 MDHEN, CDR2 SYDVKM. The CDR3 is made up of 14 amino acids. The CDR3 nucleotides read TGTGCCAGCAGGGAAAGTGGGCCCTCCTACGAGCAGTACTTC. Its protein is CASRESGPSYEQYF.

This clonotype appeared many times. J is TRBJ1-5 and V is TRBV9; D remains ambiguous. The CDR3 loop spans 14 amino acids. Germline CDR1 and CDR2: SGDLS and YYNGEE. V lost 0 bases to trimming and J lost 3 bases, with 7 bases between them. This chain's CDR3 is CASSVGLTNQPQHF. CDR3 in DNA: TGTGCCAGCAGCGTAGGGCTTACCAATCAGCCCCAGCATTTT.

The chain combines TRBV2 with TRBJ2-7; possible D gene TRBD2, 5 bases. CDR3 length equals 14 residues. The germline CDR1 and CDR2 sequences are SNHLY and FYNNEI. Trimming shortened V by 4 bases and J by 7 bases, and 17 bases separated the two germline ends. Written as DNA, the CDR3 is TGTGCCAGCAGTGTCGACGGAGGAACTGGGGAGCAGTACTTC. Protein sequence: CASSVDGGTGEQYF.

This clonotype showed up many times. One end of the junction does not line up with germline, which may come from a read error. V usage is TRBV7-7 and J usage is TRBJ2-7, with D uncertain. Germline V lookup: CDR1 SSHAT, CDR2 FNYEAQ (reference sequence). The CDR3 totals 15 residues. CDR3 bases: TGTGCTAGCAGCTTTTTCGGTTCCCTCTCCTACGAGCAGTACTTC. It yields the protein CASSFFGSLSYEQYF.

There are many counts of this clonotype. V and J are TRBV29-1 and TRBJ2-7, with a tentative D call TRBD1 (6 bases). Germline loops: CDR1 SQVTM, CDR2 ANQGSEA. V was shortened by 8 bases and J by 3 bases, with 17 bases between the two germline ends. CDR3 size: 13 residues. CDR3 nucleotides: TGCAGCCAAAACAGGGCTTCTGACTACGAGCAGTACTTC. Translation gives CSQNRASDYEQYF.

This clonotype was counted many times. The chain is built from TRBV28 and TRBJ2-6; D is ambiguous. The CDR3 length is 14 residues. CDR1 and CDR2 (germline): MDHEN, SYDVKM. Trimming shortened V by 3 bases and J by 2 bases, and 5 bases separated the two germline ends. CDR3 protein: CASSFGTGANVLTF. The CDR3 DNA reads TGTGCCAGCAGTTTTGGTACTGGGGCCAACGTCCTGACTTTC.